One sample yielded the 24 T cell receptor beta chains listed below, sequenced in a study of cytomegalovirus exposure and HLA in healthy donors. The study ran its PCR with 60 Vbeta and 13 Jbeta primers. The method was immunoSEQ multiplex PCR; TCRdb's version includes in-frame clones alone and lacks a portion of them. The table includes more than 50,000 clones, more than 65% detected once. Sequencing used PBMCs. The source is a man aged 40-55 years in good health and CMV-seropositive.

The V and J genes are TRBV7-6 and TRBJ2-1; 10 bases line up with TRBD2. With 5 bases clipped from V and 7 bases from J, the junction kept 11 bases outside the gene matches. Germline V gene data show CDR1 as SGHVS and CDR2 as FNYEAQ. This CDR3 spans 16 amino acids. The CDR3 loop is CASSPIAGGLGNEQFF. The DNA of the CDR3 is TGTGCCAGCAGCCCGATAGCGGGGGGCTTGGGGAATGAGCAGTTCTTC.

CDR3: CASSRSQETQYF. As DNA, the CDR3 is TGTGCCAGCTCCAGATCTCAAGAGACCCAGTACTTC. The gene calls are TRBV6-5 and TRBJ2-5, with D unresolved. CDR3 length: 12 residues. CDR1 and CDR2 (germline): MNHEY, SVGAGI. Trimming took off 8 bases at V and 2 bases at J, with 9 bases between the two ends.

V gene TRBV19 combines with J gene TRBJ1-1, with 7 bases that match TRBD1. This CDR3 has 14 residues. In germline, CDR1 is LNHDA, CDR2 SQIVND (reference sequence). Trimming took 6 bases from V and 1 from J; bases not matched to a gene: 5. The CDR3 is CASSPRQGNTEAFF. DNA for the CDR3: TGTGCCAGTAGCCCTAGACAGGGGAACACTGAAGCTTTCTTT.

The CDR3, as DNA: TGTGCCAGCAGCCCGCGGACAGGGGGCAACTACGAGCAGTACTTC. Residues: CASSPRTGGNYEQYF. J is TRBJ2-7 and V is TRBV7-2, with 11 bases fitting TRBD1. Germline CDR1 and CDR2: SGHTA and FQGNSA. The CDR3 is 15 amino acids. V was clipped by 5 bases and J by 3 bases; unmatched bases: 6.

The chain carries TRBV7-2 and TRBJ1-3; possible D gene TRBD1, 5 bases. The CDR3 length is 14 residues. V lost 5 bases and J lost 4, with 12 bases in between. Germline V gene lookup returns CDR1 SGHTA and CDR2 FQGNSA. The CDR3 loop is CASSVRVGGNTIYF. For the CDR3, the DNA is TGTGCCAGCAGCGTCAGGGTGGGCGGAAACACCATATATTTT.

CDR3: CASSLALEEGELFF. CDR3 DNA sequence: TGCGCCAGCAGCTTGGCCCTAGAAGAGGGGGAGCTGTTTTTT. The V gene is TRBV5-1, the J gene TRBJ2-2; D is ambiguous. This CDR3 has 14 amino acids. Per germline, CDR1 SGHRS and CDR2 YFSETQ. V dropped 0 bases and J dropped 8 bases, with 11 bases sitting between them.

In this sample, this clone turned up a few times. This sequence joins TRBV30 and TRBJ2-2; possible D gene TRBD1, 6 bases. This CDR3 has 15 amino acids. Germline CDR1 is GTSNPN and CDR2 is SVGIG (reference sequence). The V end was cut by 3 bases, the J end by 0 bases, with 11 bases between. The CDR3 loop reads CAWSHRATNTGELFF. Here the CDR3 DNA reads TGTGCCTGGAGCCACAGGGCTACGAACACCGGGGAGCTGTTTTTT.

The V and J genes are TRBV6-5 and TRBJ1-1, with 10 bases fitting TRBD1. Germline CDR1 MNHEY, CDR2 SVGAGI. V dropped 5 bases and J dropped 4; count of bases not matched to a gene: 7. The CDR3 runs 15 residues. Here the CDR3 DNA reads TGTGCCAGCAGTCTGACAGGGGGCCGAGGCACTGAAGCTTTCTTT. Protein: CASSLTGGRGTEAFF.

This clone was observed once. The V gene is TRBV15, the J gene TRBJ1-1; 9 bases map to TRBD1. Germline V gene sequence: CDR1 LNHNV, CDR2 YYDKDF (reference sequence). Unmatched junction bases numbered 7, after V lost 5 bases and J lost 3 bases. The CDR3 spans 15 residues. The CDR3 DNA reads as TGTGCCACCAGCGGAGGACAGGGGCGATACACTGAAGCTTTCTTT. Translating gives CATSGGQGRYTEAFF.

This rearrangement joins TRBV6-5 to TRBJ2-5; 8 bases align to TRBD1. The CDR3 is 15 amino acids. The junction had 2 bases not matched to a gene; V was cut back by 2 bases and J by 0 bases. Looked up from germline, CDR1 is MNHEY and CDR2 is SVGAGI. The CDR3, as DNA: TGTGCCAGCAGTTACGGGGACAGGTACCAAGAGACCCAGTACTTC. Protein sequence: CASSYGDRYQETQYF.

This clone is a singleton in its sample. The V call is TRBV7-8, the J call TRBJ2-5; maybe TRBD2 (6 bases). Trimming removed 7 bases from V and 2 bases from J, with 17 bases in between. Germline V lookup: CDR1 SGHVS, CDR2 FQNEAQ. The CDR3 consists of 15 residues. The CDR3 sequence is CASIPVELAQETQYF. CDR3 sequence (DNA): TGTGCCAGCATTCCTGTGGAACTAGCTCAAGAGACCCAGTACTTC.

The J gene is TRBJ1-3, the V gene TRBV11-2, with no clear D. Germline-derived CDR1 and CDR2 are SGHAT and FQNNGV. The germline V and J ends were trimmed by 3 bases and 0 bases, with 9 bases remaining between them. CDR3 length: 15 residues. The CDR3 is CASSFEALSGNTIYF. In nucleotides, the CDR3 is TGTGCCAGCAGCTTCGAGGCCCTCTCTGGAAACACCATATATTTT.

To note about this clone: In the same sample, other DNA sequences code for this CDR3. The genes are TRBV7-9 and TRBJ1-5, with D perhaps matching TRBD1 (5 bases). The CDR3 extends over 15 amino acids. Trimming took 3 bases from V and 0 from J, leaving 9 bases between them. Germline-derived CDR1 and CDR2 are SEHNR and FQNEAQ (reference sequence). Here the CDR3 DNA reads TGTGCCAGCAGCTTGGGGGGGTATAGCAATCAGCCCCAGCATTTT. Translation gives CASSLGGYSNQPQHF.

This sequence joins TRBV5-4 and TRBJ1-2; possible D gene TRBD1, 6 bases. Between the trimmed V and J ends, which lost 6 bases and 8 bases, there was a span of 20 bases. The CDR3 is 14 amino acids. Germline-derived CDR1 and CDR2 are SGHNT and YYREEE (reference sequence). The CDR3 DNA sequence: TGTGCCAGCACCCTGACGAACGACAGGAAGGGCTACACCTTC. Its protein is CASTLTNDRKGYTF.

The genes are TRBV9 and TRBJ1-1; TRBD1 aligns across 8 bases. CDR1 and CDR2 (germline): SGDLS, YYNGEE. CDR3 length: 15 amino acids. V lost 4 bases, J lost 5 bases, and 10 bases stayed unmatched. DNA of the CDR3: TGTGCCAGCAGCCCTTCTCAGGGGGCCGGGACTGAAGCTTTCTTT. It codes for CASSPSQGAGTEAFF.

V and J are TRBV30 and TRBJ1-1, with D possibly TRBD1 on 6 matching bases. V lost 3 bases to trimming and J lost 2 bases, with 19 bases between them. Germline CDR1 GTSNPN, CDR2 SVGIG (reference sequence). The CDR3 spans 16 residues. The CDR3 sequence is CAWSRINREVNTEAFF. DNA for the CDR3: TGTGCCTGGAGCCGAATAAACAGGGAAGTAAACACTGAAGCTTTCTTT.

V is TRBV5-6 and J is TRBJ1-1; 7 nucleotides agree with TRBD1. CDR3 length: 13 amino acids. Per germline, CDR1 SGHDT and CDR2 YYEEEE. Unmatched junction bases numbered 4, after V lost 4 bases and J lost 4 bases. DNA of the CDR3: TGTGCCAGCAGCATCACAGGGGTCACTGAAGCTTTCTTT. Translating it yields CASSITGVTEAFF.

The V gene is TRBV5-4, the J gene TRBJ1-6; no definite D call. V was shortened by 0 bases and J by 9 bases, with 10 bases between the two germline ends. The germline gives CDR1 SGHNT, CDR2 YYREEE (reference sequence). This CDR3 contains 14 residues. CDR3 nucleotides: TGTGCCAGCAGCTTGGCTACGGGGATTTCACCCCTCCACTTT. Protein sequence: CASSLATGISPLHF.

This clone was counted between two and nine times. The V call is TRBV27, the J call TRBJ2-1; TRBD1 matches 9 bases. The CDR3 loop spans 15 amino acids. CDR1 and CDR2 (germline): MNHEY, SMNVEV (reference sequence). The ends lost 5 bases at V and 8 bases at J; junction bases unmatched: 10. The CDR3 nucleotides are TGTGCCAGCAGTCCCCGGGACAGGGTGAACCATGAGCAGTTCTTC. Translated, it gives CASSPRDRVNHEQFF.

V and J are TRBV30 and TRBJ1-6; D unclear. The CDR3 is 13 amino acids. CDR1 and CDR2 from the germline V gene are GTSNPN and SVGIG (reference sequence). The V and J ends lost 4 bases and 7 bases respectively, with 11 bases between them. CDR3 sequence reads: CAWTVTANSPLHF. For the CDR3, the DNA is TGTGCCTGGACGGTAACAGCCAATTCACCCCTCCACTTT.

Only a few counts were recorded for this clone. V usage is TRBV30 and J usage is TRBJ2-7; TRBD1 matches 7 bases. V trimming: 2 bases; J trimming: 5 bases; junction bases outside the gene matches: 6. Germline loops: CDR1 GTSNPN, CDR2 SVGIG (reference sequence). This CDR3 has 13 residues. This chain's CDR3 is CAWSKQGPDEQYF. CDR3 nucleotides: TGTGCCTGGAGTAAACAGGGGCCCGACGAGCAGTACTTC.

This chain uses TRBV5-6 with TRBJ2-3, with a tentative D call TRBD2 (7 bases). The V gene's germline CDR1 is SGHDT and CDR2 YYEEEE. V was pared by 0 bases and J by 8 bases, with 13 bases between. The CDR3 loop spans 14 amino acids. CDR3 sequence (DNA): TGTGCCAGCAGCTTGGATTCGGGGGGCGGTACGCAGTATTTT. This gives the protein CASSLDSGGGTQYF.

In regard to this clone: The junction does not match germline at one end; this may be a read error. Other DNA sequences of this sample code for an identical CDR3. The chain recombines TRBV30 with TRBJ1-2, with 10 bases matching TRBD1. Per germline, CDR1 GTSNPN and CDR2 SVGIG (reference sequence). This CDR3 has 14 amino acids. CDR3 sequence reads: CAWRGQGMRYGYTF. The CDR3 DNA reads as TGTGCCTGGAGGGGACAGGGGATGCGGTATGGCTACACCTTT.

The chain recombines TRBV6-5 with TRBJ1-1; possible D gene TRBD1, 6 bases. This CDR3 region has 13 residues. The germline gives CDR1 MNHEY, CDR2 SVGAGI. V was pared by 6 bases and J by 3 bases, with 11 bases between. CDR3 sequence reads: CASRATGYTEAFF. The CDR3 DNA reads TGTGCCAGCAGGGCCACAGGGTACACTGAAGCTTTCTTT.